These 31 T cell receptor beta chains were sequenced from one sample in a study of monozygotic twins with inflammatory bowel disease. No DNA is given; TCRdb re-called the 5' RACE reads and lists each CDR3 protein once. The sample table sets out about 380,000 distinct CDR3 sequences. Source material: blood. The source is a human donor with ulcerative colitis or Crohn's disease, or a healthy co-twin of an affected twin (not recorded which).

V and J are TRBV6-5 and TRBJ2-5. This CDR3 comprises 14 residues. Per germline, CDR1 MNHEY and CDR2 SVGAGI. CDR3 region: CASSYSWQKETQYF.

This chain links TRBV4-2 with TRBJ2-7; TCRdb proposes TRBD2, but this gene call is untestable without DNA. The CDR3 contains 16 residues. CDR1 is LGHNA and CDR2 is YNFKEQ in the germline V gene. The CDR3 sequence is CASSTLAGPTTYEQYF.

CDR3 protein: CASSLSRADEQFF. The chain links TRBV5-1 to TRBJ2-1. CDR3 length: 13 amino acids. Germline CDR1 SGHRS, CDR2 YFSETQ.

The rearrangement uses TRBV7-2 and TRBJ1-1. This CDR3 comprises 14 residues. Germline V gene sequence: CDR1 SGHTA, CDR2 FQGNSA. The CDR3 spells CASSLIFERTEAFF.

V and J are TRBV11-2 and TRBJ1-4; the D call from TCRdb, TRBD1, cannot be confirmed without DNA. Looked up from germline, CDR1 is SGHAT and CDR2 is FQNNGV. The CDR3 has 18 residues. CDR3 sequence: CASSLVPRAESGGEKLFF.

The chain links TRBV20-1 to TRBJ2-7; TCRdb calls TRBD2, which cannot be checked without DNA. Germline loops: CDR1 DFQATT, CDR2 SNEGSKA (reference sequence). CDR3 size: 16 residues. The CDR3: CSATPLTSGRTYEQYF.

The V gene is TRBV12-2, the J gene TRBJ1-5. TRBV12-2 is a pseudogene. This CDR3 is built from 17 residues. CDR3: CASRSLRTDVSNQPQHF.

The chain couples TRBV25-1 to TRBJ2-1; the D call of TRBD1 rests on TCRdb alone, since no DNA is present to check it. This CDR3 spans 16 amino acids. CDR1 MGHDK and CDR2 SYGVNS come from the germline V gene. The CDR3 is CASSGSGTGSYNEQFF.

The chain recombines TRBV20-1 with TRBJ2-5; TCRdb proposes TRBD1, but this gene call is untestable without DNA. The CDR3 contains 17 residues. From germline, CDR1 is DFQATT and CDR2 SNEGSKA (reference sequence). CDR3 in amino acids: CSARSSSGGADWETQYF.

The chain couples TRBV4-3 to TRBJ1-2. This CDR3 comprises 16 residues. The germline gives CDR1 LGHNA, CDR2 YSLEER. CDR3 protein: CASSPDRRFANYGYTF.

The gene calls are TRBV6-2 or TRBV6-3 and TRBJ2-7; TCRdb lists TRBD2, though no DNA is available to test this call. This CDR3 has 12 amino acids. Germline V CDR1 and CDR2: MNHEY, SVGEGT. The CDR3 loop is CAIRRGDYEQYF.

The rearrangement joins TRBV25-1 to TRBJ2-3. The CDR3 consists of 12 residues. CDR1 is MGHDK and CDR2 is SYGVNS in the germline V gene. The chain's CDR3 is CASSDGADTQYF.

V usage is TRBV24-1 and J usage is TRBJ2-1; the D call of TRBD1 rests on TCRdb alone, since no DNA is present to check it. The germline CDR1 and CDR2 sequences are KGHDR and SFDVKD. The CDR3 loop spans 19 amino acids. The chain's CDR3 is CATSDTPGPNLGTYNEQFF.

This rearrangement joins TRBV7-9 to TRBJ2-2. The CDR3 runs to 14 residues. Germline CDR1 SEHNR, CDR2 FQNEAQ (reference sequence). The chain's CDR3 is CASSFRTPTGELFF.

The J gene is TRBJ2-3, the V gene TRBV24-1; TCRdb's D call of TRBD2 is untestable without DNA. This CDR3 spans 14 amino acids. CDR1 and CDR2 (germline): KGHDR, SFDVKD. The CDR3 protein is CATSGTSGSHTQYF.

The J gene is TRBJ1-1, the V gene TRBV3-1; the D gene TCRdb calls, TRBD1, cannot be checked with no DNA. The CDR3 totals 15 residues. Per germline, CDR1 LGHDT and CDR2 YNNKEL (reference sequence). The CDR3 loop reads CASSQPDRSYTEAFF.

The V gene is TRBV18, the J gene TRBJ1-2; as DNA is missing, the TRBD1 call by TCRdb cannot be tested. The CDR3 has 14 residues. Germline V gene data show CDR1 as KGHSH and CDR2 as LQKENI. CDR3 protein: CASSPQDRIYGYTF.

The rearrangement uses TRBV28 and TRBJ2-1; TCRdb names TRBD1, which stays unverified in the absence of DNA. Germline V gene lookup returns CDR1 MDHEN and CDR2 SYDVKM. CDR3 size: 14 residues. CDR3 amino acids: CASSLVGGSGEQFF.

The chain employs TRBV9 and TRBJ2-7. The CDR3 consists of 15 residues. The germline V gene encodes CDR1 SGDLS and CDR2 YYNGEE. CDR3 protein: CASSVGSGATAEQYF.

This CDR3 reads CASRTGHASYEQYF. The gene calls are TRBV12-3 or TRBV12-4 and TRBJ2-7; TCRdb returns TRBD1, unconfirmable since there is no DNA. This CDR3 contains 14 residues.

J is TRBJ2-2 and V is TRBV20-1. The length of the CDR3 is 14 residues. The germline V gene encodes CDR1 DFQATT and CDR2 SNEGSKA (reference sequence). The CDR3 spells CSAGGHQNTGELFF.

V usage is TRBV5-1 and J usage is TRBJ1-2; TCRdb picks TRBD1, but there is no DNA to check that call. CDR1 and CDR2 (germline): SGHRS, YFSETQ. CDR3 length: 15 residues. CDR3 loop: CASTVGGGWGYGYTF.

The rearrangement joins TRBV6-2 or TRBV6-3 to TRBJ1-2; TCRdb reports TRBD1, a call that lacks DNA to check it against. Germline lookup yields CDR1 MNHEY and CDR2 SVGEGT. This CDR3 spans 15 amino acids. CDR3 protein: CASSYTGTRVYGYTF.

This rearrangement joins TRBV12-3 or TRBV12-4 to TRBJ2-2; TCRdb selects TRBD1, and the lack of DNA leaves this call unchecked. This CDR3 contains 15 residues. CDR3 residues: CASSKDRVGTGELFF.

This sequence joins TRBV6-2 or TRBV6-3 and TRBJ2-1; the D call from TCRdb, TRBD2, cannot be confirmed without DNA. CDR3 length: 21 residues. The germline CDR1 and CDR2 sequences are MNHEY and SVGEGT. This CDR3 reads CASSKYATPTSGGATYNEQFF.

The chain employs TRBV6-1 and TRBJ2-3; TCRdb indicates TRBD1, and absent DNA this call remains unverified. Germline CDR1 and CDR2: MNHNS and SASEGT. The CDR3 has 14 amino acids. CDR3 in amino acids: CASCLNRDTDTQYF.

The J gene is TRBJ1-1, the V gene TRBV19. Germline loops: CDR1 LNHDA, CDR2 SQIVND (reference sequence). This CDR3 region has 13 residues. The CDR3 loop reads CASSVEVNTEAFF.

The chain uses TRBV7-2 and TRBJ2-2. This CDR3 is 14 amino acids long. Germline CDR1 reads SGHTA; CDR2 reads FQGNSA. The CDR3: CASSVDSDTGELFF.

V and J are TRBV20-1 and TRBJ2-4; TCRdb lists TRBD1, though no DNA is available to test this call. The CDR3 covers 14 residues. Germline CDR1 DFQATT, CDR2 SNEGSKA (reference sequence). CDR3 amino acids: CSASKAGAKNIQYF.

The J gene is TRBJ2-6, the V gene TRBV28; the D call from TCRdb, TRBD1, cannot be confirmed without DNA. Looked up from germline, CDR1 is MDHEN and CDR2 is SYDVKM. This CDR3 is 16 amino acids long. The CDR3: CASSLSTGAGANVLTF.

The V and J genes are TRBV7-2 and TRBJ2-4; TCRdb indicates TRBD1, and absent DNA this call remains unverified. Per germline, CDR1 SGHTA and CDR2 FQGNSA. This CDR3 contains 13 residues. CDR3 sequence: CASSLRTENIQYF.